This TCR beta chain is from a study of cytomegalovirus exposure and HLA in healthy donors. At the level of the study: An analysis done earlier identified about 120 million unique TCR beta sequences from about 179 million T cells. Unique TCRs numbering around 80 million, obtained from HLA-typed donors, made up an early data release.

The PCR used 60 Vbeta and 13 Jbeta primers. Assay used: immunoSEQ multiplex PCR; TCRdb lists only in-frame clones, some missing. The data contain about 190,000 clones, roughly 74% of them seen just once; the ten biggest clones take up approximately 6%. In the case of this clone: The antigen is unknown.

There are 11 residues in the CDR3. Germline loops: CDR1 MNHNY, CDR2 SVGAGI (reference sequence). Trimming left V 6 bases short and J 3 bases short, with 6 bases between. General study findings and limits: Presence/absence analyses treated sequencing depth as roughly uniform across donors.

The origin of this receptor is a woman aged 25 to 45 in good health and CMV-seropositive. The chain combines TRBV6-6 with TRBJ2-7, with no clear D. Sequencing was performed on PBMCs. In DNA form, the CDR3 reads TGTGCCAGCAGCCCTTACTACGAGCAGTACTTC. It specifies CASSPYYEQYF.